The clone carrying this TCR beta chain was picked up many times. Its antigen is undetermined. This entry is derived from a study of T cells in Graves' hyperthyroidism and ophthalmopathy. V gave up 2 bases and J gave up 2 bases, with 9 bases separating them. This CDR3 is built from 14 residues. The study enrolled patients aged 18 to 65 with newly diagnosed hyperthyroidism of under 2 months' duration. Amplification yielded TCR beta CDR3 regions, with RNA transcripts as the source. The TCR CDR3 was amplified in a first-round RT-PCR using the HTBI primer set. TCRdb re-derived calls from the multiplex PCR reads in MiXCR, one entry per CDR3 protein. The sample yields some 180,000 distinct CDR3 sequences, over 15% seen once. General observations from the study: Most clonotypes that expanded in the thyroid above 0.001 also showed up in blood.

The chain has TRBV12-3 or TRBV12-4 and TRBJ1-2; D is undetermined. The TCR was taken from a woman in her 50s with Graves' hyperthyroidism. Sequencing was done on a sample of blood. The CDR3, as DNA: TGTGCCAGCAGTTTAAACCTAGGCAACTATGGCTACACCTTC. As protein: CASSLNLGNYGYTF.